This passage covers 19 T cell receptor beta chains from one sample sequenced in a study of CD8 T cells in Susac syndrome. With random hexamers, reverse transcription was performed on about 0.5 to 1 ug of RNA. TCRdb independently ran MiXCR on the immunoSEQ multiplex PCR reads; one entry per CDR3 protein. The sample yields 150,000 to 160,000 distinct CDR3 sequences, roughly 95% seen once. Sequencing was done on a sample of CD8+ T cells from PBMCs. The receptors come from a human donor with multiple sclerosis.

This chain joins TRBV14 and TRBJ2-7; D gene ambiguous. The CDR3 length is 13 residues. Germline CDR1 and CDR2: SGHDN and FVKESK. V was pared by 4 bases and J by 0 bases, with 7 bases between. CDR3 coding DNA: TGTGCCAGCAGCCCTCCTGACTCCTACGAGCAGTACGTC. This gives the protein CASSPPDSYEQYV.

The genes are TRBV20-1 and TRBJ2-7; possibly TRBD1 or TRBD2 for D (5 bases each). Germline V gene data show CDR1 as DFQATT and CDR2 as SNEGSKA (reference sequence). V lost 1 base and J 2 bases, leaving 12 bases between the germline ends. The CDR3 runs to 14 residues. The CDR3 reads CSARASGTPYEQYF. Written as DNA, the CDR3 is TGCAGTGCTAGAGCCTCCGGGACCCCCTACGAGCAGTACTTC.

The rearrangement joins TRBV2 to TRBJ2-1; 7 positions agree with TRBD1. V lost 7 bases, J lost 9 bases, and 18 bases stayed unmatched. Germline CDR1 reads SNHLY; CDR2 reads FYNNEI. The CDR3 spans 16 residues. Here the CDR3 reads CASTNSPQGLNSEQFF. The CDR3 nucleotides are TGTGCCAGCACCAACTCCCCACAGGGGTTGAACAGTGAGCAGTTCTTC.

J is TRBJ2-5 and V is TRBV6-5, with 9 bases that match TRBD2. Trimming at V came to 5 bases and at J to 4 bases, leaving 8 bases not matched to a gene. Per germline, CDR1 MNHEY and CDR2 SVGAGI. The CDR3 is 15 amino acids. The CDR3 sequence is CASSDLSGGRETQYF. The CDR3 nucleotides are TGTGCCAGCAGTGACCTAAGCGGGGGGCGAGAGACCCAGTACTTC.

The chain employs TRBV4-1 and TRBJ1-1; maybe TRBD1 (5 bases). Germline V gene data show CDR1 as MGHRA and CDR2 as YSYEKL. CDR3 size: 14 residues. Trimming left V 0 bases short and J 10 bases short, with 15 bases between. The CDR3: CASSQDLGRDGAFF. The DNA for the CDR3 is TGCGCCAGCAGCCAAGATCTCGGCAGGGACGGAGCTTTCTTT.

The CDR3 DNA sequence: TGTGCCACCAGCACCGGGACTAGCGGGGGGGCCGTGACCCAGTACTTC. This gives the protein CATSTGTSGGAVTQYF. This chain joins TRBV15 and TRBJ2-5; 16 bases fit TRBD2. CDR1 and CDR2 (germline): LNHNV, YYDKDF (reference sequence). J was trimmed by 7 bases and V by 4 bases; bases with no gene match: 6. This CDR3 spans 16 amino acids.

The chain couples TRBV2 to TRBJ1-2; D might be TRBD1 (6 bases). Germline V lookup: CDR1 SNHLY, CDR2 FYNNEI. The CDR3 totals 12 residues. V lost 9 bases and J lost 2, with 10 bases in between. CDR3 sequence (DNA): TGTGCCAGAAGGACAGAGAACTATGGCTACACCTTC. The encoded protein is CARRTENYGYTF.

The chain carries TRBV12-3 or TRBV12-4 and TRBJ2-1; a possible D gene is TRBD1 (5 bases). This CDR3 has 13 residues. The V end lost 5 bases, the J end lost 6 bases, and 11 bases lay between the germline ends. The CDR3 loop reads CASSPVGVNEQFF. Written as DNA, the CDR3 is TGTGCCAGCAGTCCGGTAGGGGTCAATGAGCAGTTCTTC.

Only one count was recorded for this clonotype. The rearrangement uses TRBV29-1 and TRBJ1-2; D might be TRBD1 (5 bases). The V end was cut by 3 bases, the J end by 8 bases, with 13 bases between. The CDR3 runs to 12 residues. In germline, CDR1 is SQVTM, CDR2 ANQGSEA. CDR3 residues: CSVDGQGHGYTF. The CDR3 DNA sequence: TGCAGCGTTGACGGGCAGGGCCACGGCTACACCTTC.

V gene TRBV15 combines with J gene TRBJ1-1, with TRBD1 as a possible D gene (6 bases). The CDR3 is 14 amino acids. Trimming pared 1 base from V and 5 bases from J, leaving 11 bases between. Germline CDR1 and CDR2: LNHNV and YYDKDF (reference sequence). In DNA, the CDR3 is TGTGCCACCAGCAGAGTTGGGGGCTTGACTGAAGCTTTCTTT. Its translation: CATSRVGGLTEAFF.

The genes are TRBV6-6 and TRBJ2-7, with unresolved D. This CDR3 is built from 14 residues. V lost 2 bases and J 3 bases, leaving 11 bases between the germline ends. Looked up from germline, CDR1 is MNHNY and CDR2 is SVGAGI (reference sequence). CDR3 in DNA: TGTGCCAGCAGTTACACACGAAGAATCTACGAGCAGTACTTC. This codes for CASSYTRRIYEQYF.

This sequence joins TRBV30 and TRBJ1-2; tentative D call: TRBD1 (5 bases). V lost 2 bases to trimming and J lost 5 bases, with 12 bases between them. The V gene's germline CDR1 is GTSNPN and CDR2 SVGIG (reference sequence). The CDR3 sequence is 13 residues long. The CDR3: CAWSSGTEYGYTF. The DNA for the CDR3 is TGTGCCTGGAGTTCCGGGACGGAGTATGGCTACACCTTC.

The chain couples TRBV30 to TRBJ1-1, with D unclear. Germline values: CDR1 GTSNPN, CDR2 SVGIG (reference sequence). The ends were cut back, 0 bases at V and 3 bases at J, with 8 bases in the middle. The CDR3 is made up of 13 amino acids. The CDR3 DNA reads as TGTGCCTGGAGTGTACCTCCCGACACTGAAGCTTTCTTT. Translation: CAWSVPPDTEAFF.

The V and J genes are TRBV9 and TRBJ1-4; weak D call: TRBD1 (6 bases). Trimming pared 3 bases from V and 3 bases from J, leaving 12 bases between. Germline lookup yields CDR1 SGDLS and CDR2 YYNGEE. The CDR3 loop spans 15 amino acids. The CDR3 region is CASSGGQHPNEKLFF. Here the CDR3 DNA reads TGTGCCAGCAGCGGAGGACAGCACCCTAATGAAAAACTGTTTTTT.

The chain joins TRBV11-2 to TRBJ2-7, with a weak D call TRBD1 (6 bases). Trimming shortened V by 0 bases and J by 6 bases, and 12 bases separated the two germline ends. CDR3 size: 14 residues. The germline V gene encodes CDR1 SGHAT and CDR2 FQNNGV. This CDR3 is CASSLEQGVGEQYF. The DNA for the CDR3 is TGTGCCAGCAGCTTAGAACAGGGCGTCGGCGAGCAGTACTTC.

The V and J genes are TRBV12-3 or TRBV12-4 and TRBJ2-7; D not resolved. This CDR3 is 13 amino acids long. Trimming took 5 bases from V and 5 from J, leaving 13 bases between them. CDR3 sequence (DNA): TGTGCCAGCAGTCCAGCTCCGTCCCACGAGCAGTACTTC. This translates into CASSPAPSHEQYF.

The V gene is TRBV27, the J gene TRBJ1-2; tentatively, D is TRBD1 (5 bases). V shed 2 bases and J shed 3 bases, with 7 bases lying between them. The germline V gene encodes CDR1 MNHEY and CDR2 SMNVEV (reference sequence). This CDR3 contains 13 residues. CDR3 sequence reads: CASSLKGDYGYTF. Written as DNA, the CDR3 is TGTGCCAGCAGTTTAAAAGGGGACTATGGCTACACCTTC.

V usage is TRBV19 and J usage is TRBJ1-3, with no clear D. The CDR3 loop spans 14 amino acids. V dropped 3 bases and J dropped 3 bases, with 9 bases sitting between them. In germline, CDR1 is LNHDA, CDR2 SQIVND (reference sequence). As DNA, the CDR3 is TGTGCCAGTAGTATCCTGGGGATTGGAAACACCATATATTTT. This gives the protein CASSILGIGNTIYF.

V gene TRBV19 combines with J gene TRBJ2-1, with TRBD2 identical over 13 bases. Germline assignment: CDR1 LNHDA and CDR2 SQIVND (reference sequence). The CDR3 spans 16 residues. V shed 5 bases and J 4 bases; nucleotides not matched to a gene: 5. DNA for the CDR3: TGTGCCAGTAGTGGGTGGGGACTAGCGGGGTACAATGAGCAGTTCTTC. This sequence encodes CASSGWGLAGYNEQFF.